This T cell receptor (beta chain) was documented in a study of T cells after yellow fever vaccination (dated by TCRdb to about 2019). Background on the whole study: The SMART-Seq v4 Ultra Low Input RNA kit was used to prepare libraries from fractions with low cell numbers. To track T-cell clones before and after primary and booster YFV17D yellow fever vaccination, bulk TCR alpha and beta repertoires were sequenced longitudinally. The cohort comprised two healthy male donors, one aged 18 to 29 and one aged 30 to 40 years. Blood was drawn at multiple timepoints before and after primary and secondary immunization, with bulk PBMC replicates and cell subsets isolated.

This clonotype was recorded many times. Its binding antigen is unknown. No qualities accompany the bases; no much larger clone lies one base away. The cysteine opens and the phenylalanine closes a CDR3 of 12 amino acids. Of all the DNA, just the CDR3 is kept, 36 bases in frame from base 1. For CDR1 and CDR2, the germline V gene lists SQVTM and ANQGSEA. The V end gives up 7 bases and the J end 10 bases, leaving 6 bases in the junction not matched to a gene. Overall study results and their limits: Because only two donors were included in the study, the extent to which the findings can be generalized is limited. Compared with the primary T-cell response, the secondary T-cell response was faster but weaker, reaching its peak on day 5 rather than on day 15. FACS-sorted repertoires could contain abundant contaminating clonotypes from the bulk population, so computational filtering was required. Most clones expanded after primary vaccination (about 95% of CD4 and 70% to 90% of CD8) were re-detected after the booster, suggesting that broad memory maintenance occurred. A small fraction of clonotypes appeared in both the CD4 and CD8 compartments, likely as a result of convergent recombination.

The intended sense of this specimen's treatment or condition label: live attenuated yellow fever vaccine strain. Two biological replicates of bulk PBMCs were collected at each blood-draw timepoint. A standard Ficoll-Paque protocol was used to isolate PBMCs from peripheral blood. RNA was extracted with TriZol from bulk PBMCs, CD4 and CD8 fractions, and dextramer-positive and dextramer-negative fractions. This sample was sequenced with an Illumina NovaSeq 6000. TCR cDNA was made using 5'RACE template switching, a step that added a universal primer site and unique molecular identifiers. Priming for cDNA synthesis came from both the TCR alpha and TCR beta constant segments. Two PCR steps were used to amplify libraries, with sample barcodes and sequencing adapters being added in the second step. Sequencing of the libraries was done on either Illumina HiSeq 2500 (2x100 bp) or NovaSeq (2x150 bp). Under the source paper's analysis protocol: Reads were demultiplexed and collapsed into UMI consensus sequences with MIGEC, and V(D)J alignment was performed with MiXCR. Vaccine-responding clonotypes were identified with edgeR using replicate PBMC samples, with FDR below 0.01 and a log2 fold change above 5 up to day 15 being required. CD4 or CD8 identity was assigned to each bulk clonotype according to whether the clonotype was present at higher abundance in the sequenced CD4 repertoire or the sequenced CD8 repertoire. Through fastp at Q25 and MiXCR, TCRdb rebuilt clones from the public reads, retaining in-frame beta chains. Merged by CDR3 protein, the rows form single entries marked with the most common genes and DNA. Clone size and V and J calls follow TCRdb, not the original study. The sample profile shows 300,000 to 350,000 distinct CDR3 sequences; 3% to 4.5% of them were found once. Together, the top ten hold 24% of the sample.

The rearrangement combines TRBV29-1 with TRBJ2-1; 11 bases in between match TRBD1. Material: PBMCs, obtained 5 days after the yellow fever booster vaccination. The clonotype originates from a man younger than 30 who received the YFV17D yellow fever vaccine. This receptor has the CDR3 CSGGQGAWEQFF. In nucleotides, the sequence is TGCAGCGGCGGACAGGGGGCTTGGGAGCAGTTCTTC.